A few counts support the clone carrying this T cell receptor beta chain. These data belong to a study of Graves' ophthalmopathy and Graves' hyperthyroidism. Diagnosis relied on clinical symptoms, serum thyroxine, TRAb, thyroid ultrasound and orbital computed tomography. RNA served as the template for amplifying TCR beta CDR3 regions. Second-round multiplex PCR came after a first-round RT-PCR that employed HTBI primers. MiXCR, applied by TCRdb to the multiplex PCR reads, yields one record per CDR3 protein. The sample comprises 660,000 or so distinct CDR3 sequences, over 40% of which are singletons, and over 2.5% rests with the top ten. With 2 bases removed from V and 7 bases from J, the gap between germline ends came to 15 bases. This CDR3 spans 14 amino acids. Germline V gene lookup returns CDR1 SGHTA and CDR2 FQGTGA.

The receptor's source is an adult man with Graves' ophthalmopathy. The rearrangement joins TRBV7-3 to TRBJ2-7, with D possibly TRBD2 on 7 matching bases. The sequenced sample was peripheral blood. The CDR3 coding sequence is TGTGCCAGCAGCTTACACAGGGAGGGTCCAGAGCAGTACTTC. The encoded protein is CASSLHREGPEQYF. Full variable domain (missing parts from reference TRBV7-3 and TRBJ2-7): GAGVSQTPSNKVTEKGKYVELRCDPISGHTALYWYRQSLGQGPEFLIYFQGTGAADDSGLPNDRFFAVRPEGSVSTLKIQRTERGDSAVYLCASSLHREGPEQYFGPGTRLTVT.